The rows below give T cell receptor beta chains drawn from one sample of a study of blood T cell repertoires in COVID-19. Sequenced by immunoSEQ multiplex PCR; TCRdb stores in-frame clones only, minus some. The data show 400,000 to 450,000 clones, roughly 90% seen once. Sample: peripheral blood. The source is a man between 18 and 29 years old with COVID-19, enrolled during active disease. The CDR3 runs from the conserved cysteine through the conserved F or W. The D gene is left open where the match is weak. The size entry is marked missing in some rows and otherwise reads once, few, many or a size class.

clone_size j_call d_call v_call cdr3_aa cdr3_nt
- TRBJ2-5 TRBD1 TRBV19 CASSGRNGTEETQYF TGTGCCAGTAGTGGCCGAAATGGGACAGAAGAGACCCAGTACTTC
- TRBJ2-7 TRBD1 TRBV11-3 CASSLGSRQGAYEQYF TGTGCCAGCAGCTTAGGTTCCCGACAGGGGGCTTACGAGCAGTACTTC
- TRBJ1-4 - TRBV10-3 CATRGDGEKLFF TGTGCCACCCGGGGGGACGGGGAAAAACTGTTTTTT
once TRBJ2-7 TRBD1 TRBV4-2 CASSLRQGGNYEQYF TGTGCCAGCAGCCTGCGACAGGGGGGAAACTACGAGCAGTACTTC
- TRBJ1-2 TRBD1 TRBV5-1 CASSSGTGPFYGYTF TGCGCCAGCAGCTCCGGGACAGGTCCCTTTTATGGCTACACCTTC
- TRBJ2-1 TRBD2 TRBV15 CATSKGSGRHNEQFF TGTGCCACCAGTAAAGGCAGCGGGAGACACAATGAGCAGTTCTTC
- TRBJ1-2 - TRBV3-1/TRBV3-2 CASSPRENYGYTF TGTGCCAGCAGCCCGAGAGAAAACTATGGCTACACCTTC
- TRBJ1-1 - TRBV25-1 CASSEAGGGEAFF TGTGCCAGCAGCGAAGCGGGGGGCGGTGAAGCTTTCTTT
- TRBJ2-1 - TRBV19 CASSIGDNSYNEQFF TGTGCCAGTAGTATCGGGGATAACTCCTACAATGAGCAGTTCTTC
- TRBJ2-1 - TRBV11-3 CASSLRGLPPYNEQFF TGTGCCAGCAGCTTAAGGGGACTTCCCCCTTACAATGAGCAGTTCTTC
- TRBJ2-7 - TRBV2 CASSEVRTPAEQYF TGTGCCAGCAGTGAAGTTAGAACTCCTGCCGAGCAGTACTTC
- TRBJ2-3 TRBD2 TRBV11-2 CASSLHGSSGRAFADTQYF TGTGCCAGCAGCTTACATGGGTCTAGCGGGAGGGCCTTTGCAGATACGCAGTATTTT
- TRBJ1-2 TRBD1 TRBV5-1 CASSLQGGGYGYTF TGCGCCAGCAGCTTGCAAGGGGGCGGCTATGGCTACACCTTC
- TRBJ2-3 - TRBV18 CASSPRSRTSTDTQYF TGTGCCAGCTCACCACGCTCCCGGACTAGCACAGATACGCAGTATTTT
- TRBJ1-1 TRBD1 TRBV27 CASSPDRGREAFF TGTGCCAGCAGCCCCGACAGGGGGCGTGAAGCTTTCTTT
- TRBJ2-2 - TRBV6-5 CASTDTGDNTGELFF TGTGCCAGCACCGACACAGGAGACAACACCGGGGAGCTGTTTTTT
- TRBJ1-2 TRBD1 TRBV19 CASSWPGQGARGYTF TGTGCCAGTAGTTGGCCGGGACAGGGGGCGCGTGGCTACACCTTC
- TRBJ2-7 TRBD1 TRBV7-9 CAGSDRGKFAGYEQYF TGTGCTGGATCGGACAGGGGGAAATTCGCAGGCTACGAGCAGTACTTC